This T cell receptor (beta chain) was sequenced in a study of blood T cell repertoires in COVID-19. Study summary: Donors in the United States, Italy and Spain gave samples during acute or convalescent COVID-19.

The germline gives CDR1 SGHVS, CDR2 FQNEAQ. Trimming removed 1 base at V and 4 bases at J, with 8 bases between. The CDR3 is 14 amino acids. Under the authors' procedure: Amplification with reference gene primers provided the estimates of nucleated cell counts. The method was immunoSEQ multiplex PCR; TCRdb's version includes in-frame clones alone and lacks a portion of them. The DNA gave D and trimming, while V, J and clone size come from that table. The sample lists around 200,000 clones, over 75% occurring once. The TCR originated in a man aged 45-60 years who had recovered from COVID-19. Source material: peripheral blood. The chain is built from TRBV7-8 and TRBJ1-5; possible D gene TRBD1, 5 bases. The CDR3 here is CASSLDRNNQPQHF. The CDR3 DNA reads TGTGCCAGCAGCTTAGACAGGAATAATCAGCCCCAGCATTTT.